This paragraph reports one T cell receptor beta chain. V was pared by 0 bases and J by 7 bases, with 11 bases between. CDR1 is SGHKS, CDR2 YYEKEE, per germline (reference sequence). The CDR3 contains 14 residues. The table came from immunoSEQ multiplex PCR; TCRdb's copy has only in-frame clones and leaves some out. The data contain 8,000 to 13,000 clones, around 85% of them singletons. As for time point: week 3, after first cycle of checkpoint inhibitor. The data belong to a study of blood T cell dynamics during melanoma immunotherapy. The sample here was blood, taken from a patient treated with checkpoint blockade. V and J are TRBV5-5 and TRBJ2-1; D is perhaps TRBD1 (6 bases). The receptor's source is a human donor with melanoma. CDR3 amino acids: CASSLDPRGNEQFF. CDR3 in DNA: TGTGCCAGCAGCTTGGACCCTAGGGGGAATGAGCAGTTCTTC.